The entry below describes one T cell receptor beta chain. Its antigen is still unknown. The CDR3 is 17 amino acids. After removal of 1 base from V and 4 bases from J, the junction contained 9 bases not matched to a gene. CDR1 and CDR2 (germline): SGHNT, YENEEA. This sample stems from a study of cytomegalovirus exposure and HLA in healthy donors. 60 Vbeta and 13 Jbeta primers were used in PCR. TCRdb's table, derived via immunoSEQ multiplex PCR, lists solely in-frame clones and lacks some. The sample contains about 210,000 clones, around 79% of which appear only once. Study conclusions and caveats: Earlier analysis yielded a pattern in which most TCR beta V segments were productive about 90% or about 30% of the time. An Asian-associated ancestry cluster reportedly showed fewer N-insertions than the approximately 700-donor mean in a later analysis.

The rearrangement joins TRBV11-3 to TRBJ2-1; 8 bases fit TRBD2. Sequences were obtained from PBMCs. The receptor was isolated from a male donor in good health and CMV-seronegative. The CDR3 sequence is CASSLAQGGRTYNEQFF. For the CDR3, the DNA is TGTGCCAGCAGCTTAGCCCAGGGCGGGAGGACTTACAATGAGCAGTTCTTC.